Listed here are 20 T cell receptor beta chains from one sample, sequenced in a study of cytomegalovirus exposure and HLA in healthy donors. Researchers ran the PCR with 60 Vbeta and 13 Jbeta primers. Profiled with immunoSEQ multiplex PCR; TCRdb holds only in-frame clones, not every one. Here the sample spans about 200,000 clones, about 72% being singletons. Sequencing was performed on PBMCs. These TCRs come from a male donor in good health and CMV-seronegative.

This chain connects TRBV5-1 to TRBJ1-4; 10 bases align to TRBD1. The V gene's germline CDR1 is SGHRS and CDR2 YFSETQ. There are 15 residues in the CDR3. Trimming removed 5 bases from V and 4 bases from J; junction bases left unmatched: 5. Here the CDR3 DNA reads TGCGCCAGCAGGGGACAGGGGAGGAGTAATGAAAAACTGTTTTTT. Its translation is CASRGQGRSNEKLFF. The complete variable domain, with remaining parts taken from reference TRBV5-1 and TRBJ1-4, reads KAGVTQTPRYLIKTRGQQVTLSCSPISGHRSVSWYQQTPGQGLQFLFEYFSETQRNKGNFPGRFSGRQFSNSRSEMNVSTLELGDSALYLCASRGQGRSNEKLFFGSGTQLSVL.

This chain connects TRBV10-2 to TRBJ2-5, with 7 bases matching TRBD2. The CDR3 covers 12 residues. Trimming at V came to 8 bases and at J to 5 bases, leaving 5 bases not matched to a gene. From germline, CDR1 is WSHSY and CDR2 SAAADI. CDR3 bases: TGCGCCAGCCAGGGAGGGCGGGAGACCCAGTACTTC. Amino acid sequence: CASQGGRETQYF.

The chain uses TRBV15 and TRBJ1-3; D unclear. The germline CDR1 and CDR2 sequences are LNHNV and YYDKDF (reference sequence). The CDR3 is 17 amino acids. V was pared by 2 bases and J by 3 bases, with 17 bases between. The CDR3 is CATSRSSAAVGGNTIYF. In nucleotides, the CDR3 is TGTGCCACCAGCAGATCGTCAGCCGCGGTGGGTGGAAACACCATATATTTT.

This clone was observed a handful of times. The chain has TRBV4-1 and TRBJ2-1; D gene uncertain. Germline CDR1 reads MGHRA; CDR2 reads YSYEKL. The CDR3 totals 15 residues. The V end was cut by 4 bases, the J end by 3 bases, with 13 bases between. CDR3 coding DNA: TGCGCCAGCAGCCCGACCTTTCGGAGCTACAATGAGCAGTTCTTC. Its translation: CASSPTFRSYNEQFF.

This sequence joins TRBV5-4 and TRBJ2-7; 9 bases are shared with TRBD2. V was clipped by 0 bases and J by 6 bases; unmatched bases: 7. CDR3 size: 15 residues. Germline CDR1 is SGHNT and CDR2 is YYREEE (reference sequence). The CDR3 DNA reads TGTGCCAGCAGCTTGGGGCTAGCGGGACCCTCCGAGCAGTACTTC. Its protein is CASSLGLAGPSEQYF. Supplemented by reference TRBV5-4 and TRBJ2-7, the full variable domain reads ETGVTQSPTHLIKTRGQQVTLRCSSQSGHNTVSWYQQALGQGPQFIFQYYREEENGRGNFPPRFSGLQFPNYSSELNVNALELDDSALYLCASSLGLAGPSEQYFGPGTRLTVT.

Here the CDR3 reads CASRTSFGYTF. The DNA of the CDR3 is TGTGCCAGCCGAACGAGCTTCGGCTACACCTTC. The rearrangement joins TRBV6-5 to TRBJ1-2; no clear D gene. The V and J ends lost 8 bases and 8 bases respectively, with 12 bases between them. The CDR3 covers 11 residues. CDR1 is MNHEY, CDR2 SVGAGI, per germline.

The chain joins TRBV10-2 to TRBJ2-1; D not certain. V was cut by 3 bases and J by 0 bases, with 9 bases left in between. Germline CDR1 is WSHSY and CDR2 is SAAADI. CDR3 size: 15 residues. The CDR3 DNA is TGCGCCAGCAGTGAAAACATACCCTCCTACAATGAGCAGTTCTTC. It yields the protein CASSENIPSYNEQFF.

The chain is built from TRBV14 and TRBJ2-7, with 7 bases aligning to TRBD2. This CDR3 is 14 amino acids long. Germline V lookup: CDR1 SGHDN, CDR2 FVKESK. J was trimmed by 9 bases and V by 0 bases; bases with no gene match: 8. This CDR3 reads CASSQDLGAGSQYF. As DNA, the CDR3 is TGTGCCAGCAGCCAAGATCTGGGAGCGGGATCGCAGTACTTC.

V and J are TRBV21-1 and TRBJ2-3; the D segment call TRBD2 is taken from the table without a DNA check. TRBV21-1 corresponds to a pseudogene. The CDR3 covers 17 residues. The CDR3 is CASSKRNRLIPLDTQYF. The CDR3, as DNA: TGTGCCAGCAGCAAAAGAAACAGACTAATCCCTCTGGATACGCAGTATTTT.

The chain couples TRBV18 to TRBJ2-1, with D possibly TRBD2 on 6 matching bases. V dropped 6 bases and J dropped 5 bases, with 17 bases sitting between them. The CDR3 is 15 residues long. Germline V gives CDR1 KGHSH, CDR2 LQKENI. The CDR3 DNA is TGTGCCAGCTCTCCCGGGACTTTCAGTAACAATGAGCAGTTCTTC. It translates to CASSPGTFSNNEQFF.

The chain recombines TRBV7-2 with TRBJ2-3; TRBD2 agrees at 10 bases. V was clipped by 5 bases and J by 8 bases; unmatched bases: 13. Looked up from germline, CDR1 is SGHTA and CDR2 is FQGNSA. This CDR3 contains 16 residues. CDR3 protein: CASSTRVAGGSGTQYF. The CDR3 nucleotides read TGTGCCAGCAGCACCCGGGTAGCGGGAGGCTCGGGTACGCAGTATTTT.

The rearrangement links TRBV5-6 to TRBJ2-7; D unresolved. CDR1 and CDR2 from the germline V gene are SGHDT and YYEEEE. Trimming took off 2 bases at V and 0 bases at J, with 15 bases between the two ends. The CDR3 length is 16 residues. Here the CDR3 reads CASSLLGEDLSYEQYF. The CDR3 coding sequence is TGTGCCAGCAGCTTACTGGGCGAAGACCTCTCCTACGAGCAGTACTTC.

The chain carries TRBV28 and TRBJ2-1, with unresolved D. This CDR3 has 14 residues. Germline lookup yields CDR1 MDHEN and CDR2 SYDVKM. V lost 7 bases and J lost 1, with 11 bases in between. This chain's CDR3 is CASIGRSSYNEQFF. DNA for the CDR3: TGTGCCAGCATCGGTAGGAGTTCCTACAATGAGCAGTTCTTC.

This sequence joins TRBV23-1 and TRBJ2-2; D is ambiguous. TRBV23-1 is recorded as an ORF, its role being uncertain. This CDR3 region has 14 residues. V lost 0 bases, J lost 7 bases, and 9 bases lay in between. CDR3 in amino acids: CASSQSQDGGELFF. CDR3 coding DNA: TGCGCCAGCAGTCAATCGCAGGATGGCGGGGAGCTGTTTTTT.

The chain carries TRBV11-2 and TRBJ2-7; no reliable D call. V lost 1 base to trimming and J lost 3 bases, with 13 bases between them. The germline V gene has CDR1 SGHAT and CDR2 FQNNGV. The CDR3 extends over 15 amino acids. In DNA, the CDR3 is TGTGCCAGCAGCTTAGGCCCTAGTACCAACTACGAGCAGTACTTC. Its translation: CASSLGPSTNYEQYF.

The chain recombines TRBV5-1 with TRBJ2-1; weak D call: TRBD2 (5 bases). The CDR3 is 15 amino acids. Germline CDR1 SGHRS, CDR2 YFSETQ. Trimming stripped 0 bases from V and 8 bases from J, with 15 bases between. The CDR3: CASSLGALATDEQFF. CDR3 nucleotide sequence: TGCGCCAGCAGCTTGGGGGCCCTAGCCACGGATGAGCAGTTCTTC.

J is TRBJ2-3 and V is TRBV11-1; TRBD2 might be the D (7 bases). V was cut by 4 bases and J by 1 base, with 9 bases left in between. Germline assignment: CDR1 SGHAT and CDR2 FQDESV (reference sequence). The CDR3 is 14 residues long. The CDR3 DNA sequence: TGTGCCAGCAGCTGGGAGGGGGGCACAGATACGCAGTATTTT. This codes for CASSWEGGTDTQYF.

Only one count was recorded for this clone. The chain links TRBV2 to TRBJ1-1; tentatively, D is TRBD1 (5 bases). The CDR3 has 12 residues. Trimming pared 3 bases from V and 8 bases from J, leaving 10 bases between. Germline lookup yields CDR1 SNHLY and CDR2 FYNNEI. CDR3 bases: TGTGCCAGCAGTGATGTGGGGCAGGAAGCTTTCTTT. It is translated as CASSDVGQEAFF.

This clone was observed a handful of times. This chain's CDR3 is CASSSRGTYEQYF. For the CDR3, the DNA is TGTGCCAGCAGTTCTAGGGGAACCTACGAGCAGTACTTC. The chain joins TRBV27 to TRBJ2-7; D might be TRBD1 (5 bases). The CDR3 is made up of 13 amino acids. Deletions cut 4 bases from V and 2 bases from J, with 9 bases between. CDR1 MNHEY and CDR2 SMNVEV come from the germline V gene (reference sequence).

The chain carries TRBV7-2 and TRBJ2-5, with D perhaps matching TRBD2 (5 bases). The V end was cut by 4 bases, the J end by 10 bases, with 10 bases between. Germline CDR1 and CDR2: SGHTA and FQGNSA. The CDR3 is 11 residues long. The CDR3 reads CASSWGEGQYF. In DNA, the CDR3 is TGTGCCAGCAGCTGGGGAGAGGGCCAGTACTTC.